The TCR beta chain described here comes from a study of beta chain features in type 1 diabetes (dated by TCRdb to 2016 to 2019). For the study in its entirety: Mean age, gender distribution, total cell number and subset yield did not differ between patients and healthy donors. In the study, recently diagnosed type 1 diabetes patients and matched healthy donors were compared on the TCRB repertoires of their sorted circulating CD4+ T cell subsets. Regulatory and stem cell-like memory subsets were isolated from only 8 patients and about eight healthy donors, whereas naive and central memory subsets came from all 30 or so donors. A total of 107,917,701 sorted cells were examined across all samples, and the number of cells per subset was strongly correlated with RNA yield. General conclusions and limits of the study: Shorter templates might have been favored by PCR, but patient and control samples were amplified and corrected together, so both groups would have been affected equally by any skew. Fewer insertions and more nucleotide deletions at VDJ recombination sites were observed in patients with type 1 diabetes, implying thymic rearrangement abnormalities. Because the HLA sub-analyses included only small numbers of individuals, any influence of HLA type on TCRB rearrangement was left unresolved. Sequencing cDNA rather than genomic DNA could over-represent highly expressing activated cells, although activation and CD3 levels did not differ between groups. Naive, central memory and regulatory TCRB repertoires appeared to be more similar among patients than among healthy donors. Type 1 diabetes patients showed a moderate but significant shortening of TCRB CDR3 length in all four CD4+ subsets.

The entire isolated RNA was reverse transcribed using the High Capacity cDNA Reverse Transcription Kit, and thus expressed TCRB transcripts were sequenced. Deep immunoSEQ sequencing was applied to naive, central memory and regulatory T cell samples, giving an average of approximately 4 million total reads per sample. Sorted cells were lysed in RLT buffer, and RNA was extracted using DNase-treated RNeasy Micro or Mini kits according to cell number. Each cell subset was processed on its own to prevent cross-contamination, while patient and healthy donor samples were processed together. The immunoSEQ multiplex PCR was used to amplify TCRB sequences from cDNA, yielding 87-bp fragments that span the CDR3 region. Sequencing of the amplicons was performed on the Illumina HiSeq platform. The paper's data handling went like this. Synthetic template baselines were used to correct PCR bias computationally, reads within Hamming distance 2 were collapsed, and singletons that could not be merged were discarded. Reads were aligned to IMGT to assign V, D and J genes, CDR3 length, and insertions or deletions at six rearrangement sites. Within each subset, clonotype counts were normalized to sorted cell number, and only after that were true diversity and Gini coefficients computed with the tcR R package. Repertoire sharing was quantified using the overlap coefficient calculated on TCRB nucleotide sequences. In TCRdb, the immuneACCESS table is reduced to in-frame sequences with V and J assigned. These tables do not hold every clone; where another copy was compared, an unresolved V gene accounts for under half, and the others remain unexplained. The V and J calls and clone size are taken from that table; D and trimming were inferred from the DNA. This sample has around 130,000 clones in its table, and 7% to 10% of those were observed once. The ten largest clonotypes hold over 0.6% of the sample.

The germline V and J ends show losses of 3 bases and 7 bases respectively, and no gene match explains 10 bases of the junction. From cysteine to phenylalanine, the CDR3 is 15 amino acids long. The CDR3 DNA has 45 bases and is translated from base 1. The germline V gene yields SGHDT for CDR1 and YYEEEE for CDR2. As for this clone: Its cognate antigen has yet to be identified. The input lacks base qualities; no much larger clone sits a single base away.

From each donor, a single peripheral blood sample of around 0.12 L on average was drawn into heparinised tubes. Naive, central memory, regulatory and stem cell-like memory CD4+ T cells were sorted on a BD FACSAria II using a panel including CD45RO, CCR7, CD25, CD127, CD95 and CD27. Every sorted population had a purity above 95%. PBMCs were isolated right away by Lymphoprep density gradient centrifugation and were stained directly, without culture. So that batch effects would be minimized, each experiment stained and sorted samples in pairs, pairing one healthy donor with one patient. The rearranged segments are TRBV5-6 and TRBJ2-1; TRBD1 fits 7 bases in the junction. This TCR derives from a man under 40 with type 1 diabetes. Sequencing was done on a sample of central memory CD4+ T cells from blood. The CDR3 sequence is CASSSLSDRTNEQFF. The DNA reads TGTGCCAGCAGCTCCCTATCGGACAGGACTAATGAGCAGTTCTTC.